A selection of T cell receptor beta chains follows, all from one sample in a study of regulatory T cells in long-lasting Graves disease. TCRdb reanalysed the multiplex PCR reads using MiXCR and keeps one entry per CDR3 protein. The sample has 550,000 or so distinct CDR3 sequences, around 13% seen once. These sequences were also reported in another study, on T cells in Graves' hyperthyroidism and ophthalmopathy.

The source was peripheral blood mononuclear cells (PBMCs), collected at new diagnosis, from a patient treated with antithyroid drugs. Receptors were obtained from a woman aged 30 to 39 with Graves disease. Each CDR3 is given with its conserved first and last residue.

TRBV7-8,CASSRAGGNTIYF
TRBV11-2,CASSLILGGAGF
TRBV28,CATSNPTSGEQYF
TRBV6-2/TRBV6-3,CASNEKGGVRTYEQDF
TRBV12-3/TRBV12-4,CASSFGPGGEQYF
TRBV20-1,CSAPKAGGRETLYF
TRBV29-1,CSVDPGPWNYGYTF
TRBV7-9,CASSPSEGLRYTF
TRBV7-9,CASSVGQGGQPQHF
TRBV5-4,CASSSGGLAVSTDTQYF
TRBV5-6,CASSPGVSIREQYF
TRBV4-3,CASSLEGQVEKLFF
TRBV13,CASSRRDTAGELFF
TRBV3-1,CASSQGGQGYDSNQPQHF
TRBV7-2,CASRPGLAGGFEQFF
TRBV5-5,CASSLAGQGYNEQFF
TRBV6-1,CASSRWRGKLFF
TRBV7-9,CASSPSGSRYEQYF